A single sample gave rise to the 21 T cell receptor beta chains below, sequenced in a study of blood T cell repertoires in COVID-19 (dated by TCRdb to about 2020). The library relied on the immunoSEQ multiplex PCR assay. TCRdb mirrors the immuneACCESS table, restricted to in-frame sequences. Some clones are absent from its copies; in checked studies, under half trace to an unresolved V gene, and the reason for the others is unknown. This sample is represented by about 150,000 clones; roughly 78% of them were singletons. 5.5% to 7% of the sample comes from the top ten. Sequencing was carried out using PBMCs or T cells enriched from blood (not recorded which). The receptors here all came from a woman between 50 and 59 years old who had recovered from COVID-19.

This sequence joins TRBV19 and TRBJ2-2, with 7 bases matching TRBD1. Germline lookup yields CDR1 LNHDA and CDR2 SQIVND (reference sequence). The trim removed 2 bases at V and 7 bases at J, leaving 4 bases unmatched. CDR3 length: 14 residues. The CDR3 is CASSIRGRGGELFF. The CDR3 coding sequence is TGTGCCAGTAGTATAAGGGGGCGCGGCGGGGAGCTGTTTTTT.

V and J are TRBV28 and TRBJ1-6; a possible D gene is TRBD1 (5 bases). V dropped 5 bases and J dropped 12 bases, with 17 bases sitting between them. The CDR3 loop spans 14 amino acids. The V gene's germline CDR1 is MDHEN and CDR2 SYDVKM. The CDR3 sequence: CASSPGVGGVPLHF. DNA of the CDR3: TGTGCCAGCAGTCCCGGGGTGGGGGGGGTACCCCTCCACTTT.

This clone was seen many times. The rearrangement links TRBV28 to TRBJ1-5; no clear D. The germline V and J ends were trimmed by 2 bases and 2 bases, with 7 bases remaining between them. The CDR3 runs to 14 residues. The germline V gene has CDR1 MDHEN and CDR2 SYDVKM. The CDR3 region is CASSLQVGNQPQHF. The CDR3 DNA sequence: TGTGCCAGCAGTTTACAGGTGGGCAATCAGCCCCAGCATTTT.

This chain joins TRBV10-3 and TRBJ1-5; D unclear. V was trimmed by 0 bases and J by 0 bases, leaving 9 bases between them. This CDR3 has 16 amino acids. Per the germline V gene, CDR1 is ENHRY and CDR2 is SYGVKD. The CDR3 DNA sequence: TGTGCCATCAGTGAGTCGCGAGAGTATAGCAATCAGCCCCAGCATTTT. Translated, it gives CAISESREYSNQPQHF.

The chain couples TRBV27 to TRBJ2-5; 9 positions match TRBD1. Unmatched junction bases numbered 9, after V lost 5 bases and J lost 5 bases. Germline V lookup: CDR1 MNHEY, CDR2 SMNVEV (reference sequence). CDR3 length: 15 residues. The CDR3 DNA sequence: TGTGCCAGCAGTCTGTTCCGGGACAGGGTTGAGACCCAGTACTTC. It translates to CASSLFRDRVETQYF.

The chain combines TRBV19 with TRBJ2-3; TRBD2 matches 16 bases. CDR1 LNHDA and CDR2 SQIVND come from the germline V gene (reference sequence). This CDR3 has 17 amino acids. V lost 3 bases and J lost 6; bases outside the gene matches: 6. CDR3 sequence reads: CASSIAGTSGGADTQYF. The CDR3 DNA reads as TGTGCCAGTAGTATTGCCGGGACTAGCGGGGGGGCCGATACGCAGTATTTT. Using reference TRBV19 and TRBJ2-3 for the parts outside the CDR3, the full variable domain is DGGITQSPKYLFRKEGQNVTLSCEQNLNHDAMYWYRQDPGQGLRLIYYSQIVNDFQKGDIAEGYSVSREKKESFPLTVTSAQKNPTAFYLCASSIAGTSGGADTQYFGPGTRLTVL.

The chain employs TRBV11-2 and TRBJ1-1; no reliable D call. The germline CDR1 and CDR2 sequences are SGHAT and FQNNGV. Trimming pared 1 base from V and 1 base from J, leaving 4 bases between. The length of the CDR3 is 13 residues. CDR3 region: CASSLGENTEAFF. CDR3 coding DNA: TGTGCCAGCAGCTTAGGAGAGAACACTGAAGCTTTCTTT. Using reference TRBV11-2 and TRBJ1-1 for the parts outside the CDR3, the full variable domain is EAGVAQSPRYKIIEKRQSVAFWCNPISGHATLYWYQQILGQGPKLLIQFQNNGVVDDSQLPKDRFSAERLKGVDSTLKIQPAKLEDSAVYLCASSLGENTEAFFGQGTRLTVV.

The rearrangement uses TRBV9 and TRBJ2-4; 11 nucleotides line up with TRBD2. V shed 3 bases, J shed 6 bases, and the junction held 5 bases outside the gene matches. Germline V gene sequence: CDR1 SGDLS, CDR2 YYNGEE. This CDR3 spans 15 amino acids. The CDR3 coding sequence is TGTGCCAGCAGCGCCACTAGCGGGGGAGGAAACATTCAGTACTTC. It codes for CASSATSGGGNIQYF.

This chain uses TRBV28 with TRBJ2-3, with 11 bases lining up with TRBD1. The CDR3 spans 16 residues. After removal of 3 bases from V and 2 bases from J, the junction contained 4 bases not matched to a gene. CDR1 and CDR2 (germline): MDHEN, SYDVKM. The CDR3 DNA reads as TGTGCCAGCAGTTTGGGACAGGGGGGTTACACAGATACGCAGTATTTT. The encoded protein is CASSLGQGGYTDTQYF. The full variable domain, completed using reference TRBV28 and TRBJ2-3, is DVKVTQSSRYLVKRTGEKVFLECVQDMDHENMFWYRQDPGLGLRLIYFSYDVKMKEKGDIPEGYSVSREKKERFSLILESASTNQTSMYLCASSLGQGGYTDTQYFGPGTRLTVL.

The gene calls are TRBV4-2 and TRBJ1-6; D unclear. V lost 0 bases and J 9 bases, leaving 9 bases between the germline ends. The germline V gene encodes CDR1 LGHNA and CDR2 YNFKEQ. The CDR3 has 14 residues. DNA of the CDR3: TGTGCCAGCAGCCAAGATCTTCTAGGTTCACCCCTCCACTTT. Its translation is CASSQDLLGSPLHF.

J is TRBJ2-1 and V is TRBV5-1; D perhaps matches TRBD1 (5 bases). Trimming shortened V by 4 bases and J by 2 bases, and 16 bases separated the two germline ends. The CDR3 spans 16 residues. Germline CDR1 SGHRS, CDR2 YFSETQ. This chain's CDR3 is CASSPPETATYNEQFF. CDR3 bases: TGCGCCAGCAGCCCACCCGAGACAGCCACCTACAATGAGCAGTTCTTC.

This chain joins TRBV7-8 and TRBJ2-4; no firm D call. In germline, CDR1 is SGHVS, CDR2 FQNEAQ. Trimming cost V 3 bases and J 5 bases, with 8 bases left between them. The CDR3 is made up of 13 amino acids. For the CDR3, the DNA is TGTGCCAGCAGCTTTGAAAGAGAAAACATTCAGTACTTC. This codes for CASSFERENIQYF.

The V call is TRBV5-8, the J call TRBJ1-1; tentative D call: TRBD1 (5 bases). Germline V gene lookup returns CDR1 SGHTS and CDR2 YDEGEE. Trimming cost V 4 bases and J 7 bases, with 11 bases left between them. The CDR3 contains 12 residues. In nucleotides, the CDR3 is TGTGCCAGCAGCCCGCAGGGAGGTGAAGCTTTCTTT. Translated: CASSPQGGEAFF. The entire variable domain, with the rest obtained from reference TRBV5-8 and TRBJ1-1, is as follows: EAGVTQSPTHLIKTRGQQATLRCSPISGHTSVYWYQQALGLGLQFLLWYDEGEERNRGNFPPRFSGRQFPNYSSELNVNALELEDSALYLCASSPQGGEAFFGQGTRLTVV.

The table lists this clone with a few counts. The chain carries TRBV20-1 and TRBJ1-1; D is unclear. Germline CDR1 DFQATT, CDR2 SNEGSKA (reference sequence). This CDR3 contains 12 residues. V was trimmed by 3 bases and J by 4 bases, leaving 9 bases between them. The DNA for the CDR3 is TGCAGTGCTAGTGATTTCGGCACTGAAGCTTTCTTT. Amino acid sequence: CSASDFGTEAFF.

The V gene is TRBV27, the J gene TRBJ1-1, with TRBD1 identical over 8 bases. Germline V gene data show CDR1 as MNHEY and CDR2 as SMNVEV (reference sequence). V was clipped by 1 base and J by 2 bases; unmatched bases: 3. The CDR3 is 15 residues long. DNA of the CDR3: TGTGCCAGCAGTTTATGGGCAGGGGGCAACACTGAAGCTTTCTTT. Amino acid sequence: CASSLWAGGNTEAFF.

CDR3 bases: TGCGCCAGCAGCGTCGGGACTAGCGGGGCCTACGAGCAGTACTTC. Translating gives CASSVGTSGAYEQYF. V is TRBV5-1 and J is TRBJ2-7; 13 bases match TRBD2. V shed 4 bases and J 2 bases; nucleotides not matched to a gene: 3. This CDR3 has 15 residues. Germline values: CDR1 SGHRS, CDR2 YFSETQ.

V and J are TRBV12-3 or TRBV12-4 and TRBJ1-1, with a possible D match to TRBD1 (5 bases). Between the trimmed V and J ends, which lost 6 bases and 5 bases, there was a span of 10 bases. CDR3 length: 12 residues. The CDR3: CASSRQGTEAFF. CDR3 coding DNA: TGTGCCAGCAGCCGTCAGGGAACTGAAGCTTTCTTT.

V is TRBV28 and J is TRBJ2-7, with TRBD1 as a possible D gene (8 bases). Germline loops: CDR1 MDHEN, CDR2 SYDVKM. V lost 2 bases and J 2 bases, leaving 19 bases between the germline ends. The CDR3 extends over 17 amino acids. The CDR3 sequence: CASSLGGGLTGAYEQYV. In DNA, the CDR3 is TGTGCCAGCAGTTTAGGGGGGGGCTTGACAGGGGCCTACGAGCAGTACGTC.

V is TRBV5-4 and J is TRBJ1-2; the match to TRBD1 covers 10 bases. J lost 7 bases, V lost 0 bases, and 6 bases had no gene match. Germline CDR1 is SGHNT and CDR2 is YYREEE (reference sequence). The CDR3 is 15 residues long. DNA for the CDR3: TGTGCCAGCAGCTTGGGACAGGGGGCGTACCGTGGCTACACCTTC. This translates into CASSLGQGAYRGYTF. The complete variable domain, with remaining parts taken from reference TRBV5-4 and TRBJ1-2, reads ETGVTQSPTHLIKTRGQQVTLRCSSQSGHNTVSWYQQALGQGPQFIFQYYREEENGRGNFPPRFSGLQFPNYSSELNVNALELDDSALYLCASSLGQGAYRGYTFGSGTRLTVV.

The rearrangement joins TRBV19 to TRBJ2-3, with 16 nucleotides matching TRBD2. The CDR3 runs to 18 residues. The V gene's germline CDR1 is LNHDA and CDR2 SQIVND (reference sequence). The junction had 5 bases not matched to a gene; V was cut back by 2 bases and J by 3 bases. In DNA form, the CDR3 reads TGTGCCAGTAGTATATGGGGACTAGCGGGGGGGCAAACAGATACGCAGTATTTT. Amino acid sequence: CASSIWGLAGGQTDTQYF.

In DNA, the CDR3 is TGTGCCAGCAGCGAGCGAGGAGGGGAGACCCAGTACTTC. It codes for CASSERGGETQYF. The chain employs TRBV5-4 and TRBJ2-5, with D perhaps TRBD2 (6 bases). CDR1 is SGHNT, CDR2 YYREEE, per germline (reference sequence). This CDR3 is built from 13 residues. V lost 4 bases and J 5 bases, leaving 12 bases between the germline ends.